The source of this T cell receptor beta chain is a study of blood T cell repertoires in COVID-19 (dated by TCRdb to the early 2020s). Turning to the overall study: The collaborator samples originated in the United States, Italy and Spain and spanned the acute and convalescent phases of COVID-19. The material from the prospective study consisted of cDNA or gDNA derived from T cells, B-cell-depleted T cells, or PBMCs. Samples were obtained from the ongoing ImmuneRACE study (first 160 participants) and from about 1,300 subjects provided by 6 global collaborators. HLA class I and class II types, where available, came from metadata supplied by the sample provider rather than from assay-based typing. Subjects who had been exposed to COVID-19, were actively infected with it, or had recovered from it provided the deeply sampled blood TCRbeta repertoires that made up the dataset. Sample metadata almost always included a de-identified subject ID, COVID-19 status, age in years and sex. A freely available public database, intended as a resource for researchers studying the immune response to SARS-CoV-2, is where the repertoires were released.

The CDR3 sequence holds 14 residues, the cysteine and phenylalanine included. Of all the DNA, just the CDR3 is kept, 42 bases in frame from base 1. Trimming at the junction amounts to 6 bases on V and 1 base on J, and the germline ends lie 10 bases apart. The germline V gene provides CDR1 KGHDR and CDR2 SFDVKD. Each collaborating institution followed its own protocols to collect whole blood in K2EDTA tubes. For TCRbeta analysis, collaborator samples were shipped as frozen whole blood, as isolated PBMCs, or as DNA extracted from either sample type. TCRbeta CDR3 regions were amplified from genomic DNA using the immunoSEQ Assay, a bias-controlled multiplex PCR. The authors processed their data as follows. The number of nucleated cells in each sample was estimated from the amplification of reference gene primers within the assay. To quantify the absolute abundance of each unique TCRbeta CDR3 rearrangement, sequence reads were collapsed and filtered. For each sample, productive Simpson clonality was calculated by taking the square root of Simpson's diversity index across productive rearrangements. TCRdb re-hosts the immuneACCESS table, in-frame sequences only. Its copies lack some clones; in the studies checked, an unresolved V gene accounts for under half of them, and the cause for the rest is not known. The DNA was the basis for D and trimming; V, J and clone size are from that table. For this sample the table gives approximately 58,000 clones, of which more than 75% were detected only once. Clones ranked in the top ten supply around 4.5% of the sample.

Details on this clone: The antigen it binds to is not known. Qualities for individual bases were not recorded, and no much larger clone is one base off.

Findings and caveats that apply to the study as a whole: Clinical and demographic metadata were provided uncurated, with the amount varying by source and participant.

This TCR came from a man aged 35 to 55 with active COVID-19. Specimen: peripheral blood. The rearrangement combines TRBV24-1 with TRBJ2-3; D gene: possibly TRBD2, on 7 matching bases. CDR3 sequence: CATSPGGGTDTQYF. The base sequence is TGTGCCACCAGTCCGGGGGGCGGCACAGATACGCAGTATTTT.